This T cell receptor (beta chain) emerged from a study of CD8+CD57+ T cells in acquired aplastic anemia. Study summary: The average for DNA from sorted CD4+ and CD8+ cells was roughly 3 ug.

Genomic DNA constituted the template upon which TCR beta VDJ and CDR3 profiling was performed. TCRdb re-analysed the reads in MiXCR, keeping a single row per CDR3 protein. The table records roughly 160,000 distinct CDR3 sequences, about two thirds of them present only once. Only a few counts were recorded for this clonotype. The antigen remains undetermined. An expansion of CD8+CD57+ cells by flow cytometry had been shown in patients chosen for sequencing. Every patient presented with severe acquired aplastic anemia. Looked up from germline, CDR1 is SGHVS and CDR2 is FQNEAQ. The CDR3 runs to 15 residues. With 1 base clipped from V and 5 bases from J, the junction kept 7 bases outside the gene matches. Study observations and caveats: Roughly 28 was the count of CD8+ CDR3 sequences that patients shared with controls. Significance was not reached for CD8+ Simpson's diversity between patients and controls.

Input material: sorted CD4+, CD8+, or CD8+CD57+ T cells (not recorded which) from PBMCs. J is TRBJ2-5 and V is TRBV7-8, with TRBD2 matching 7 bases. The clonotype was recovered from a human donor with aplastic anemia. CDR3 loop: CASSLGTGGGETQYF. The CDR3 DNA reads TGTGCCAGCAGCTTAGGGACGGGGGGAGGTGAGACCCAGTACTTC.